These 31 T cell receptor beta chains were all obtained from the same sample, sequenced in a study of blood T cell repertoires in COVID-19. Assay used: immunoSEQ multiplex PCR; TCRdb lists only in-frame clones, some missing. The sample lists around 230,000 clones; about four fifths were seen once. Sequencing was performed on peripheral blood. Receptor source: a woman in her thirties or forties with active or convalescent COVID-19.

A few counts support this clone. V usage is TRBV5-5 and J usage is TRBJ1-6, with D perhaps TRBD1 (5 bases). CDR3 length: 16 residues. With 3 bases removed from V and 8 bases from J, the gap between germline ends came to 18 bases. Germline V gives CDR1 SGHKS, CDR2 YYEKEE (reference sequence). The CDR3 region has the DNA TGTGCCAGCAGCTGGGGCCCACAGGTTGCGGATTCACCCCTCCACTTT. It specifies CASSWGPQVADSPLHF.

CDR3 residues: CASSYTGLARETQYF. The CDR3 bases are TGTGCCAGCAGTTACACCGGACTAGCTCGGGAGACCCAGTACTTC. The chain links TRBV6-2 or TRBV6-3 to TRBJ2-5; the match to TRBD2 covers 8 bases. The CDR3 is 15 amino acids. After removal of 2 bases from V and 5 bases from J, the junction contained 7 bases not matched to a gene. Germline V gene data show CDR1 as MNHEY and CDR2 as SVGEGT.

About this clone: The junction does not match germline at one end; this may be a read error. V gene TRBV7-7 combines with J gene TRBJ2-3; 7 bases are shared with TRBD1. CDR1 and CDR2 (germline): SSHAT, FNYEAQ (reference sequence). The CDR3 is 15 residues long. CDR3: CASSSGQVATDTQYF. CDR3 DNA: TGTGCTAGCAGCTCAGGACAGGTTGCGACAGATACGCAGTATTTT.

This chain links TRBV7-2 with TRBJ1-1, with a tentative D call TRBD1 (5 bases). This CDR3 region has 16 residues. In germline, CDR1 is SGHTA, CDR2 FQGNSA. Trimming shortened V by 6 bases and J by 0 bases, and 17 bases separated the two germline ends. DNA of the CDR3: TGTGCCAGCAGATACCGAGGTGGGGGGGTGAACACTGAAGCTTTCTTT. Translated, it gives CASRYRGGGVNTEAFF.

This clone appeared a single time. The chain has TRBV6-5 and TRBJ1-4; a weak D match, TRBD1 (6 bases). V was cut by 0 bases and J by 5 bases, with 13 bases left in between. The CDR3 runs 16 residues. Looked up from germline, CDR1 is MNHEY and CDR2 is SVGAGI. CDR3 region: CASSYSRVGANEKLFF. CDR3 DNA: TGTGCCAGCAGTTACTCGAGGGTGGGGGCGAATGAAAAACTGTTTTTT.

The chain recombines TRBV19 with TRBJ2-2; 8 bases fit TRBD2. The CDR3 totals 14 residues. From germline, CDR1 is LNHDA and CDR2 SQIVND (reference sequence). V was pared by 6 bases and J by 6 bases, with 6 bases of the junction left unmatched. CDR3 region: CASRLGGRSGELFF. The CDR3 DNA sequence: TGTGCCAGTAGATTGGGCGGGAGGTCCGGGGAGCTGTTTTTT.

V is TRBV24-1 and J is TRBJ1-5; 7 bases map to TRBD1. V was pared by 10 bases and J by 7 bases, with 9 bases of the junction left unmatched. The CDR3 is 13 residues long. CDR1 and CDR2 (germline): KGHDR, SFDVKD. The CDR3 here is CATSQGELQPQHF. The CDR3 coding sequence is TGTGCCACAAGCCAGGGGGAACTCCAGCCCCAGCATTTT.

V and J are TRBV7-9 and TRBJ2-5, with a tentative D call TRBD2 (6 bases). Germline V gene data show CDR1 as SEHNR and CDR2 as FQNEAQ (reference sequence). The CDR3 is 15 residues long. Trimming left V 5 bases short and J 7 bases short, with 20 bases between. The CDR3 protein is CASSPPSSASWTQYF. CDR3 nucleotides: TGTGCCAGCAGCCCCCCCTCTAGCGCGAGTTGGACCCAGTACTTC.

The chain recombines TRBV6-5 with TRBJ2-5, with TRBD2 matching over 8 bases. Germline loops: CDR1 MNHEY, CDR2 SVGAGI. This CDR3 has 12 amino acids. V was clipped by 8 bases and J by 5 bases; unmatched bases: 4. In DNA form, the CDR3 reads TGTGCCAGCCGGACTAGCTTGGAGACCCAGTACTTC. The encoded protein is CASRTSLETQYF.

The chain joins TRBV24-1 to TRBJ1-2; D is perhaps TRBD1 (6 bases). This CDR3 has 14 amino acids. Germline V gene data show CDR1 as KGHDR and CDR2 as SFDVKD. V was trimmed by 3 bases and J by 7 bases, leaving 14 bases between them. The CDR3 here is CATSDHGQLGGYTF. The CDR3 DNA sequence: TGTGCCACCAGTGATCATGGACAGCTGGGTGGCTACACCTTC.

The rearrangement links TRBV28 to TRBJ1-5, with D perhaps TRBD1 (5 bases). V was trimmed by 3 bases and J by 6 bases, leaving 12 bases between them. Germline-derived CDR1 and CDR2 are MDHEN and SYDVKM. This CDR3 is 14 amino acids long. Here the CDR3 DNA reads TGTGCCAGCAGTTTGAGCGGGGGGAGTCAGCCCCAGCATTTT. This translates into CASSLSGGSQPQHF.

The rearrangement uses TRBV7-8 and TRBJ1-5; D may be TRBD1 (5 bases). The germline CDR1 and CDR2 sequences are SGHVS and FQNEAQ. The CDR3 consists of 19 residues. V shed 5 bases and J shed 0 bases, with 23 bases lying between them. CDR3 nucleotides: TGTGCCAGCAGCATAACCGGGACTACCGATGTCGATAGCAATCAGCCCCAGCATTTT. Translation: CASSITGTTDVDSNQPQHF.

A note on this clone: Relative to the germline gene, one junction end is altered; a read error may explain this. This sequence joins TRBV7-7 and TRBJ1-2; 8 nucleotides align to TRBD1. Germline V gene sequence: CDR1 SSHAT, CDR2 FNYEAQ (reference sequence). The CDR3 runs 12 residues. The CDR3 protein is CASSLDRGGYTF. Here the CDR3 DNA reads TGTGCTAGCAGCTTAGACAGGGGCGGCTACACCTTC.

The rearrangement links TRBV27 to TRBJ1-1; D unclear. This CDR3 is built from 14 residues. V was trimmed by 4 bases and J by 2 bases, leaving 11 bases between them. Germline V gene data show CDR1 as MNHEY and CDR2 as SMNVEV (reference sequence). The CDR3: CASSWSRLNTEAFF. CDR3 in DNA: TGTGCCAGCAGTTGGTCCCGACTTAACACTGAAGCTTTCTTT.

V and J are TRBV4-2 and TRBJ2-2, with D possibly matching TRBD1 (6 bases). CDR1 is LGHNA and CDR2 is YNFKEQ in the germline V gene. The V gene lost 0 bases and the J gene lost 4 bases, with 12 bases spanning the gap. The CDR3 totals 16 residues. The CDR3 sequence is CASSQEAGAITGELFF. Here the CDR3 DNA reads TGTGCCAGCAGCCAAGAGGCAGGGGCGATCACCGGGGAGCTGTTTTTT.

V gene TRBV7-9 combines with J gene TRBJ2-7; TRBD2 agrees at 10 bases. CDR3 length: 15 residues. Germline assignment: CDR1 SEHNR and CDR2 FQNEAQ (reference sequence). Losses at the gene ends were 1 base for V and 4 bases for J; bases not matched to a gene: 4. The CDR3 reads CASSLEPSGSYEQYF. The CDR3 DNA follows: TGTGCCAGCAGCTTAGAACCTAGCGGGAGTTACGAGCAGTACTTC.

This rearrangement joins TRBV7-3 to TRBJ2-1; 12 bases match TRBD2. The germline V gene encodes CDR1 SGHTA and CDR2 FQGTGA. The J segment lost 6 bases and the V segment lost 0 bases, leaving 6 bases of the junction unmatched. The CDR3 has 17 residues. CDR3 amino acids: CASSLTGASGRANEQFF. Written as DNA, the CDR3 is TGTGCCAGCAGCTTAACGGGCGCTAGCGGGAGGGCCAATGAGCAGTTCTTC.

The chain has TRBV10-3 and TRBJ1-1; D possibly corresponds to TRBD1 (6 bases). With 8 bases removed from V and 5 bases from J, the gap between germline ends came to 15 bases. The germline V gene encodes CDR1 ENHRY and CDR2 SYGVKD. This CDR3 comprises 13 residues. The CDR3 sequence is CAILISGDTEAFF. The CDR3 region has the DNA TGTGCCATCTTAATCTCAGGGGATACTGAAGCTTTCTTT.

This rearrangement joins TRBV5-1 to TRBJ1-1; unclear D gene. The length of the CDR3 is 13 residues. Trimming shortened V by 0 bases and J by 5 bases, and 8 bases separated the two germline ends. CDR1 is SGHRS, CDR2 YFSETQ, per germline. CDR3 nucleotide sequence: TGCGCCAGCAGCTTGGGAGGGTTGACTGAAGCTTTCTTT. This codes for CASSLGGLTEAFF.

The gene calls are TRBV19 and TRBJ1-5; D gene ambiguous. The CDR3 spans 19 residues. Between the trimmed V and J ends, which lost 8 bases and 3 bases, there was a span of 29 bases. Per the germline V gene, CDR1 is LNHDA and CDR2 is SQIVND (reference sequence). CDR3 bases: TGTGCCAGTCAGCGGGTCGCCTACAACTCGGGTGGGGTCAATCAGCCCCAGCATTTT. This encodes CASQRVAYNSGGVNQPQHF.

V is TRBV7-2 and J is TRBJ2-5, with 11 bases that match TRBD2. The V segment lost 1 base and the J segment 5 bases; nucleotides outside the gene matches: 9. Per the germline V gene, CDR1 is SGHTA and CDR2 is FQGNSA. The CDR3 runs to 17 residues. The CDR3 region has the DNA TGTGCCAGCAGCTTAGGGCTAGCGGGGGGCGAAAGGGAGACCCAGTACTTC. It specifies CASSLGLAGGERETQYF.

This chain links TRBV27 with TRBJ1-5; D not resolved. This CDR3 has 13 residues. Germline V gene lookup returns CDR1 MNHEY and CDR2 SMNVEV (reference sequence). V lost 2 bases, J lost 3 bases, and 5 bases lay in between. The CDR3 sequence: CASSLQINQPQHF. The CDR3 DNA reads as TGTGCCAGCAGTTTACAGATCAATCAGCCCCAGCATTTT.

This clone was found a few times. V and J are TRBV5-1 and TRBJ1-2, with D possibly being TRBD1 (5 bases). Per the germline V gene, CDR1 is SGHRS and CDR2 is YFSETQ. The CDR3 extends over 13 amino acids. V gave up 2 bases and J gave up 8 bases, with 13 bases separating them. CDR3 residues: CASSFDGEGGYTF. DNA of the CDR3: TGCGCCAGCAGCTTCGACGGGGAGGGGGGCTACACCTTC.

The rearrangement uses TRBV19 and TRBJ2-2; D is unresolved. The CDR3 is 11 amino acids. Trimming cost V 6 bases and J 5 bases, with 4 bases left between them. Per germline, CDR1 LNHDA and CDR2 SQIVND (reference sequence). CDR3 sequence (DNA): TGTGCCAGTAGCCTGACCGGGGAGCTGTTTTTT. Its protein is CASSLTGELFF.

Note on this clone: One end of the junction does not line up with germline, which may come from a read error. The rearrangement links TRBV7-7 to TRBJ2-2; 7 positions match TRBD1. CDR3 length: 14 amino acids. Per the germline V gene, CDR1 is SSHAT and CDR2 is FNYEAQ (reference sequence). In nucleotides, the CDR3 is TGTGCTAGCAGCTTGGAGACAGGGCCCGGGGAGCTGTTTTTT. Residues: CASSLETGPGELFF. Variable domain in full (rest from reference TRBV7-7 and TRBJ2-2): GAGVSQSPRYKVTKRGQDVTLRCDPISSHATLYWYQQALGQGPEFLTYFNYEAQPDKSGLPSDRFSAERPEGSISTLTIQRTEQRDSAMYRCASSLETGPGELFFGEGSRLTVL.

The genes are TRBV2 and TRBJ1-1; 7 positions agree with TRBD1. V gave up 6 bases and J gave up 3 bases; unmatched junction bases: 7. The CDR3 is made up of 14 amino acids. CDR1 SNHLY and CDR2 FYNNEI come from the germline V gene. The CDR3 region is CASSKGALDTEAFF. CDR3 nucleotides: TGTGCCAGCAGCAAGGGGGCGTTGGACACTGAAGCTTTCTTT.

CDR3 bases: TGTGCCAGCAGCGTAGGTGGACAGGACGGTCTCTATGGCTACACCTTC. Encoded protein: CASSVGGQDGLYGYTF. The V gene is TRBV9, the J gene TRBJ1-2; the match to TRBD1 covers 7 bases. V shed 0 bases and J 4 bases; nucleotides not matched to a gene: 9. The CDR3 extends over 16 amino acids. Looked up from germline, CDR1 is SGDLS and CDR2 is YYNGEE.

The chain couples TRBV6-2 or TRBV6-3 to TRBJ2-1; 11 nucleotides match TRBD2. The CDR3 extends over 16 amino acids. With V trimmed by 4 bases and J by 7 bases, 9 bases remained unmatched. CDR1 is MNHEY and CDR2 is SVGEGT in the germline V gene. CDR3 coding DNA: TGTGCCAGCAGTTCCCATAGCGGGAGGGCTTGGAATGAGCAGTTCTTC. This gives the protein CASSSHSGRAWNEQFF.

The chain couples TRBV2 to TRBJ2-5, with 7 bases identical to TRBD1. CDR3 size: 13 residues. J lost 4 bases, V lost 5 bases, and 4 bases had no gene match. Germline assignment: CDR1 SNHLY and CDR2 FYNNEI. CDR3 sequence (DNA): TGTGCCAGCAGTACCGACAGGGTAGAGACCCAGTACTTC. This codes for CASSTDRVETQYF.

Here the CDR3 reads CASSQEPPTGSYGYTF. CDR3 nucleotides: TGCGCCAGCAGCCAAGAGCCCCCAACAGGGAGCTATGGCTACACCTTC. The V gene is TRBV4-1, the J gene TRBJ1-2; a possible D gene is TRBD1 (6 bases). V shed 0 bases and J shed 4 bases, with 15 bases lying between them. CDR1 MGHRA and CDR2 YSYEKL come from the germline V gene. CDR3 size: 16 residues.

The rearrangement uses TRBV9 and TRBJ1-3, with a weak D call TRBD1 (5 bases). Germline assignment: CDR1 SGDLS and CDR2 YYNGEE. The V end was cut by 1 base, the J end by 3 bases, with 11 bases between. This CDR3 is built from 15 residues. CDR3 sequence (DNA): TGTGCCAGCAGCGTAAGTGGGGCCCGTGGAAACACCATATATTTT. This sequence encodes CASSVSGARGNTIYF.